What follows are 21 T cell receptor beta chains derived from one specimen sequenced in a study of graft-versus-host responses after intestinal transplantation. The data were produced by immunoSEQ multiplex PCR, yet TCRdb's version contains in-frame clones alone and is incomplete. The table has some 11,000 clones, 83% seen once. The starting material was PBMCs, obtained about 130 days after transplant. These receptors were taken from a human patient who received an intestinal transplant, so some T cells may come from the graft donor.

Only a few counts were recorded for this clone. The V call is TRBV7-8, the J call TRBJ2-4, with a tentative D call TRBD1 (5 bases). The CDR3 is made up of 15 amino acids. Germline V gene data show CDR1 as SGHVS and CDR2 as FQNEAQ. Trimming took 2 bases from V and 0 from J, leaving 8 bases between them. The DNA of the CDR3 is TGTGCCAGCAGCTTAAAGGGGTTAGCCAAAAACATTCAGTACTTC. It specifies CASSLKGLAKNIQYF.

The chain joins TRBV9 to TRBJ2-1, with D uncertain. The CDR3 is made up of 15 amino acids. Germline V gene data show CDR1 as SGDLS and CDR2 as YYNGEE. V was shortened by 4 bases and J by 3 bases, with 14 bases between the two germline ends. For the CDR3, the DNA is TGTGCCAGCAGCCCCCTACCGGGCCTCTACAATGAGCAGTTCTTC. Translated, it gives CASSPLPGLYNEQFF.

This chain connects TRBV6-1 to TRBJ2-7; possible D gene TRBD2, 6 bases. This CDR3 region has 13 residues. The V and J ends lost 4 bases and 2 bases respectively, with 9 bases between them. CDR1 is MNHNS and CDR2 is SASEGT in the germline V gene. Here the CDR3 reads CASSGLGPYEQYF. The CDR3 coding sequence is TGTGCCAGCAGTGGACTAGGCCCCTACGAGCAGTACTTC.

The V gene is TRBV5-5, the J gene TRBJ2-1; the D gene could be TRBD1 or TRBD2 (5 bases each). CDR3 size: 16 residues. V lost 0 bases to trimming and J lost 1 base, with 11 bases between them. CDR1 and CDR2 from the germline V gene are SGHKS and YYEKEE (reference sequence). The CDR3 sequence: CASSLDEGNSYNEQFF. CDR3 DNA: TGTGCCAGCAGCTTGGATGAGGGGAATTCCTACAATGAGCAGTTCTTC.

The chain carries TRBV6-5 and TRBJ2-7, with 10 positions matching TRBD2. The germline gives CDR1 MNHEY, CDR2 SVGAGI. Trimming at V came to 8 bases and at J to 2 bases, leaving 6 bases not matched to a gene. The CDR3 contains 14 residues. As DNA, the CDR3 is TGTGCCAGCCACCTTAGCGGGAGGCCCTACGAGCAGTACTTC. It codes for CASHLSGRPYEQYF.

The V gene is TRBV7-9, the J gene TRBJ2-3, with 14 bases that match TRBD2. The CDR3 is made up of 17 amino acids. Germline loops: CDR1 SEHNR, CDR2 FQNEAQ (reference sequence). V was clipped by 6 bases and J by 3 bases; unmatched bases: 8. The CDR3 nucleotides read TGTGCCAGCAGTCTGCTGACTAGCGGGAGGGGGACAGATACGCAGTATTTT. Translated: CASSLLTSGRGTDTQYF.

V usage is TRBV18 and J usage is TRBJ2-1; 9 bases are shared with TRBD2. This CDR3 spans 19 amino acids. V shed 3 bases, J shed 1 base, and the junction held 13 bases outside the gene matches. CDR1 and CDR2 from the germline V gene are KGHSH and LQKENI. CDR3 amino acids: CASSPLAGVSPWSYNEQFF. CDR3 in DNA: TGTGCCAGCTCACCCTTAGCGGGGGTTTCCCCATGGTCCTACAATGAGCAGTTCTTC. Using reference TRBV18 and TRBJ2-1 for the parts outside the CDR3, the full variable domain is NAGVMQNPRHLVRRRGQEARLRCSPMKGHSHVYWYRQLPEEGLKFMVYLQKENIIDESGMPKERFSAEFPKEGPSILRIQQVVRGDSAAYFCASSPLAGVSPWSYNEQFFGPGTRLTVL.

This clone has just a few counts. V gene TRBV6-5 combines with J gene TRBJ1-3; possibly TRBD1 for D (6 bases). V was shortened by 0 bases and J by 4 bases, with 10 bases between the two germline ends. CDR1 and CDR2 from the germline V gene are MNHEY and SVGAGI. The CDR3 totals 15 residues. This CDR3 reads CASSYSGTTGNTIYF. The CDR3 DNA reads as TGTGCCAGCAGTTACTCCGGGACAACAGGAAACACCATATATTTT.

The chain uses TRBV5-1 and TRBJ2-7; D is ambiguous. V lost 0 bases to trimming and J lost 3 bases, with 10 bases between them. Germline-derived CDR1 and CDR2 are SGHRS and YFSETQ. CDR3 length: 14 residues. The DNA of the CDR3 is TGCGCCAGCAGCTTGGAAGGGAACCTCTACGAGCAGTACTTC. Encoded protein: CASSLEGNLYEQYF.

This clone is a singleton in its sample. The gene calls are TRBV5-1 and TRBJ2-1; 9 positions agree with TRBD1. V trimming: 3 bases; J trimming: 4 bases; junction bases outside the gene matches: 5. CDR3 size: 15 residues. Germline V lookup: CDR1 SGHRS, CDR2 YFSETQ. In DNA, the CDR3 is TGCGCCAGCAGCTCAGGACAGGGGTCATACAATGAGCAGTTCTTC. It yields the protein CASSSGQGSYNEQFF.

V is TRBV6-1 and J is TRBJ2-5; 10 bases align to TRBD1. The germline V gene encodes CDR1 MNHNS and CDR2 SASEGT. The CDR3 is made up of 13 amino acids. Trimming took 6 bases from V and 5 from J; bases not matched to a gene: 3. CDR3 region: CASRGTGVETQYF. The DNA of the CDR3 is TGTGCCAGCAGGGGGACAGGGGTTGAGACCCAGTACTTC.

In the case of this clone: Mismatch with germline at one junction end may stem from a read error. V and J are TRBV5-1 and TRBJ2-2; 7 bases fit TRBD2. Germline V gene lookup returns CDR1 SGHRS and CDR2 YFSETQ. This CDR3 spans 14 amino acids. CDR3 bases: TGCGCCAGCAGCTTGGCGGGAGGTTGGCGGGGAGCTGTTTTT. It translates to CASSLAGGWRGAVF.

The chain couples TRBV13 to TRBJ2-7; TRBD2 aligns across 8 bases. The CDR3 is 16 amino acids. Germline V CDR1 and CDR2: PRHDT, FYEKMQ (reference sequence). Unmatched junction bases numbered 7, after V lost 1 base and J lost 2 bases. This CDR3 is CASSLAPGLGPYEQYF. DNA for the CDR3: TGTGCCAGCAGCTTAGCCCCGGGACTAGGCCCCTACGAGCAGTACTTC. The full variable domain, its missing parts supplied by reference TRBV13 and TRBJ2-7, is AAGVIQSPRHLIKEKRETATLKCYPIPRHDTVYWYQQGPGQDPQFLISFYEKMQSDKGSIPDRFSAQQFSDYHSELNMSSLELGDSALYFCASSLAPGLGPYEQYFGPGTRLTVT.

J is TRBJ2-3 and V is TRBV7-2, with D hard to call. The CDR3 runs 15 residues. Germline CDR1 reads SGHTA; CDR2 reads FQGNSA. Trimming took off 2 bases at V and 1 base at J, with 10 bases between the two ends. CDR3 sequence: CASSLLLVGTDTQYF. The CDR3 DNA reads TGTGCCAGCAGCTTACTCCTAGTGGGCACAGATACGCAGTATTTT.

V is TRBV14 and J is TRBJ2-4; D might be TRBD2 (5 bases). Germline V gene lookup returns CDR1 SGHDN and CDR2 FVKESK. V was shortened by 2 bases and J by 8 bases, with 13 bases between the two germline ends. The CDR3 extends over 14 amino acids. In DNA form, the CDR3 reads TGTGCCAGCAGCCAAACTCGAGGGTGGGACATTCAGTACTTC. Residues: CASSQTRGWDIQYF.

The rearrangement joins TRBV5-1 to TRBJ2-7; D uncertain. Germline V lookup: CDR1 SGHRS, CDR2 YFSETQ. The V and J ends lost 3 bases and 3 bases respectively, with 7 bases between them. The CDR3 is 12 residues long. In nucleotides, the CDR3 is TGCGCCAGCAGCTCCGCCAACTACGAGCAGTACTTC. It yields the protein CASSSANYEQYF.

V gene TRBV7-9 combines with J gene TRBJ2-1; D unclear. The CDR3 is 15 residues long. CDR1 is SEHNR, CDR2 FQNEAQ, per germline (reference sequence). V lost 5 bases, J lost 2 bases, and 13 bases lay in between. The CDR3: CASSILRFPYNEQFF. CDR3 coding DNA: TGTGCCAGCAGCATCCTAAGATTCCCCTACAATGAGCAGTTCTTC.

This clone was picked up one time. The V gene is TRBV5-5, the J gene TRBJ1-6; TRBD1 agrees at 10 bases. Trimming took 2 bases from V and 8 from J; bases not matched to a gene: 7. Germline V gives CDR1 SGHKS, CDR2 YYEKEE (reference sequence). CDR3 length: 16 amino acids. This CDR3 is CASSLAGTGAYSPLHF. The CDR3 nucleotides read TGTGCCAGCAGCTTAGCCGGGACAGGGGCGTATTCACCCCTCCACTTT.

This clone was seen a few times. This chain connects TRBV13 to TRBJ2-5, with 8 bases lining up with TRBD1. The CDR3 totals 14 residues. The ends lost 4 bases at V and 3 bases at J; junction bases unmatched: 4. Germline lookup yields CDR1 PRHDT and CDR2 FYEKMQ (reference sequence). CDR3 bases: TGTGCCAGCAGCTCCGGACAGGGAAAAGAGACCCAGTACTTC. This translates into CASSSGQGKETQYF.

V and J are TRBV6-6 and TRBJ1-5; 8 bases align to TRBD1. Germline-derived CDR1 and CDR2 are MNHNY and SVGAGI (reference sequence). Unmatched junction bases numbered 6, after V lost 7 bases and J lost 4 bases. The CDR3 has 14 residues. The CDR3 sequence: CASTDRGGNQPQHF. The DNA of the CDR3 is TGTGCCAGCACCGACAGGGGAGGAAATCAGCCCCAGCATTTT.

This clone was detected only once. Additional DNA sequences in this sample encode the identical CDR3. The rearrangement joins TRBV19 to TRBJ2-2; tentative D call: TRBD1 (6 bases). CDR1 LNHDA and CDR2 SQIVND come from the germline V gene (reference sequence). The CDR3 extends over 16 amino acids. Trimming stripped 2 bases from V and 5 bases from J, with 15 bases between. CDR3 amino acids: CASSIRPRGRTGELFF. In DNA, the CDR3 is TGTGCCAGTAGTATAAGGCCCAGGGGTCGGACCGGGGAGCTGTTTTTT.